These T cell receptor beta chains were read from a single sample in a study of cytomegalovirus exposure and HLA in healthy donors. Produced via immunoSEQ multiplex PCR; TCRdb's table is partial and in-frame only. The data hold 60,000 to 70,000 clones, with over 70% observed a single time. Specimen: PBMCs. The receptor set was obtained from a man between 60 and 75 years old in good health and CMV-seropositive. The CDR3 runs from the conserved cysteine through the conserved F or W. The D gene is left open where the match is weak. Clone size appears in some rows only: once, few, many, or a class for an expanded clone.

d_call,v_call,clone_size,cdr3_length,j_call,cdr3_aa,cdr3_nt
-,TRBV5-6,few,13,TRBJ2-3,CVSSRSYTDTQYF,TGTGTCAGCAGCCGGTCCTACACAGATACGCAGTATTTT
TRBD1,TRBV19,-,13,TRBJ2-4,CASSVPGQTSKYF,TGTGCCAGTAGTGTCCCGGGACAGACTTCTAAGTACTTC
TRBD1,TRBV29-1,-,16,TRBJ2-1,CSVEVPRDRDYNEQFF,TGCAGCGTTGAAGTCCCGCGGGACAGGGACTACAATGAGCAGTTCTTC
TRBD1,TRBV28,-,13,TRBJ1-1,CASLTGVGTEAFF,TGTGCCAGCCTCACAGGGGTAGGCACTGAAGCTTTCTTT
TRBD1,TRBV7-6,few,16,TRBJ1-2,CASSLGQGVAVYGYTF,TGTGCCAGCAGCTTAGGTCAGGGGGTTGCCGTTTATGGCTACACCTTC
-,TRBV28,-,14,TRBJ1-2,CASRMGPGGYGYTF,TGTGCCAGCAGAATGGGGCCGGGGGGTTATGGCTACACCTTC
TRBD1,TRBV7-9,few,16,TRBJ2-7,CASSKRGQGTPYEQYF,TGTGCCAGCAGCAAGCGGGGACAGGGGACCCCCTACGAGCAGTACTTC
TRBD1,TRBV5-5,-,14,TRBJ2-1,CASSLDRGADEQFF,TGTGCCAGCAGCTTGGACAGGGGGGCTGATGAGCAGTTCTTC
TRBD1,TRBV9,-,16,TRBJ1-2,CASSVGQGTTNYGYTF,TGTGCCAGCAGCGTGGGACAGGGGACTACTAACTATGGCTACACCTTC
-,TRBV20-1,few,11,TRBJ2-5,CSVEPRKTQYF,TGCAGTGTCGAGCCACGAAAGACCCAGTACTTC
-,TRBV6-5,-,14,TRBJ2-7,CASSAGQLNYEQYF,TGTGCCAGCAGTGCAGGACAGCTGAATTACGAGCAGTACTTC
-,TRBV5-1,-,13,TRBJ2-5,CASSLQREETQYF,TGCGCCAGCAGCCTCCAGCGGGAAGAGACCCAGTACTTC
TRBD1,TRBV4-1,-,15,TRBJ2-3,CASSQGTGSTDTQYF,TGCGCCAGCAGCCAAGGGACAGGGAGCACAGATACGCAGTATTTT
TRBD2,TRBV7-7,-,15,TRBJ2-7,CASSLGPGRVYEQYF,TGTGCTAGCAGCTTAGGTCCCGGGAGGGTATACGAGCAGTACTTC
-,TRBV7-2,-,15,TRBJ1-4,CASSSRQALNEKLFF,TGTGCCAGCAGCTCGAGACAGGCCCTTAATGAAAAACTGTTTTTT